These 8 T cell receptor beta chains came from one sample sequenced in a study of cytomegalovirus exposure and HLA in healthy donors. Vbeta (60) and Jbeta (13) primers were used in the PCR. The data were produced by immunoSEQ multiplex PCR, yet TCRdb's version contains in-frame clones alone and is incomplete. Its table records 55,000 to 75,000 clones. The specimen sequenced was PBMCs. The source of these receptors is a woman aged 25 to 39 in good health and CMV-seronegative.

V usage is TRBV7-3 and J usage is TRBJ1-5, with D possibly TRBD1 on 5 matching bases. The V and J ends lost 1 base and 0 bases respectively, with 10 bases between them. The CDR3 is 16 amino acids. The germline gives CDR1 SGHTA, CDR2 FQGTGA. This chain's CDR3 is CASSLKGSTSNQPQHF. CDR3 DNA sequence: TGTGCCAGCAGCTTAAAGGGGTCCACTAGCAATCAGCCCCAGCATTTT. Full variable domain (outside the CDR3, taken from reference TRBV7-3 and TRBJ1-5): GAGVSQTPSNKVTEKGKYVELRCDPISGHTALYWYRQSLGQGPEFLIYFQGTGAADDSGLPNDRFFAVRPEGSVSTLKIQRTERGDSAVYLCASSLKGSTSNQPQHFGDGTRLSIL.

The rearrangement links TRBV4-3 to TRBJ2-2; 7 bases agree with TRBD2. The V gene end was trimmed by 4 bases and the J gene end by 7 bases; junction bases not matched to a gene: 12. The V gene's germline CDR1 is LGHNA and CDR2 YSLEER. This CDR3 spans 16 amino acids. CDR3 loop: CASSPVPGASGGELFF. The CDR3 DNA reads TGCGCCAGCAGCCCCGTCCCCGGAGCTAGCGGCGGGGAGCTGTTTTTT.

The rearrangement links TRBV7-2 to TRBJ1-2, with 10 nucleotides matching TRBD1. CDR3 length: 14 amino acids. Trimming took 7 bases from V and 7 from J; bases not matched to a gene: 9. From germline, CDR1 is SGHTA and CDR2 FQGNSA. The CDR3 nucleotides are TGTGCCAGCACCTTCGACGGACAGGGGGTTGGCTACACCTTC. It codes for CASTFDGQGVGYTF.

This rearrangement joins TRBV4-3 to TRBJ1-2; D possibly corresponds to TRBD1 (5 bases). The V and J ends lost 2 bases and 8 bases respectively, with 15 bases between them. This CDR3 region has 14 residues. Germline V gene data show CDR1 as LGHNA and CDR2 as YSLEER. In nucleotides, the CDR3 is TGCGCCAGCAGCCAAATAGGGGATGGTTGGGGCTACACCTTC. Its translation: CASSQIGDGWGYTF.

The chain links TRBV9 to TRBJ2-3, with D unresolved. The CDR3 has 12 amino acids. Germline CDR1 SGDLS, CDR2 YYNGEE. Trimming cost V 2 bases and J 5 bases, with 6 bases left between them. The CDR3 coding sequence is TGTGCCAGCAGCGTGAGTGGAGATACGCAGTATTTT. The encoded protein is CASSVSGDTQYF.

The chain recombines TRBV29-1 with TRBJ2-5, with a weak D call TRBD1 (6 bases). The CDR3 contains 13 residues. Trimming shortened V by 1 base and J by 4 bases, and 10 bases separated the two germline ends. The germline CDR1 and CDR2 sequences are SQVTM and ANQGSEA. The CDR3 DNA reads TGCAGCGTTGAAGTCGGCAGGGGAGAGACCCAGTACTTC. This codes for CSVEVGRGETQYF.

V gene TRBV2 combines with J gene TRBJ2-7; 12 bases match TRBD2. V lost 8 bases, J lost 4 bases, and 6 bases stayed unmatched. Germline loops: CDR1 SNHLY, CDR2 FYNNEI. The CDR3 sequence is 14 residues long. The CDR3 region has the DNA TGTGCCAGCGCTAGCGGGGGGGCAGGTTACGAGCAGTACTTC. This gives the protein CASASGGAGYEQYF. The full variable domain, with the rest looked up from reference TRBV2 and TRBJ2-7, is EPEVTQTPSHQVTQMGQEVILRCVPISNHLYFYWYRQILGQKVEFLVSFYNNEISEKSEIFDDQFSVERPDGSNFTLKIRSTKLEDSAMYFCASASGGAGYEQYFGPGTRLTVT.

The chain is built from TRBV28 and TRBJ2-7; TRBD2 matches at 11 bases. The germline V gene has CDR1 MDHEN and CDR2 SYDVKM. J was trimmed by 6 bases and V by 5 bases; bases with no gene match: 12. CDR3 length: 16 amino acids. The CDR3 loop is CASSASLAGVGIEQYF. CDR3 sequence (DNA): TGTGCCAGCAGTGCCTCACTAGCGGGAGTGGGGATCGAGCAGTACTTC.